What follows describes a single TCR beta chain. Its specificity is not known. The sample comes from a study of cytomegalovirus exposure and HLA in healthy donors. As for the study in general: It was reported in a later analysis that the same platform had been used for the 100 to 150 validation repertoires as for the roughly 670 first-cohort repertoires.

Profiling relied on immunoSEQ multiplex PCR, and the TCRdb table lists in-frame clones only, not all of them. Of 120,000 or so clones in the sample, 95% to 96% were seen once. Regarding the study as a whole: Listed as cytomegalovirus-associated were 170 or so TCR beta chains. High specificity and sensitivity for cytomegalovirus status were reported for the classifier.

V gave up 2 bases and J gave up 2 bases; unmatched junction bases: 6. The CDR3 has 15 amino acids. From germline, CDR1 is LNHDA and CDR2 SQIVND (reference sequence). From the 120-subject validation cohort, which was separate from the approximately 670-subject first cohort, the donors were drawn. Sequencing was carried out using PBMCs. J is TRBJ2-7 and V is TRBV19, with TRBD1 matching 7 bases. The sequence was obtained from a man younger than 30 in good health and CMV-seronegative. In DNA, the CDR3 is TGTGCCAGTAGTATACAACCCGGGACAGCCTACGAGCAGTACTTC. Encoded protein: CASSIQPGTAYEQYF. Combining the CDR3 with reference TRBV19 and TRBJ2-7 gives the whole variable domain DGGITQSPKYLFRKEGQNVTLSCEQNLNHDAMYWYRQDPGQGLRLIYYSQIVNDFQKGDIAEGYSVSREKKESFPLTVTSAQKNPTAFYLCASSIQPGTAYEQYFGPGTRLTVT.